The clone carrying this TCR beta chain was seen repeatedly, ten times or more. Its antigen is not identified. Maryland, USA blood bank volunteers served as healthy controls. This sample stems from a study of neurological immune-mediated disorders. With 0 bases removed from V and 6 bases from J, the gap between germline ends came to 9 bases. The CDR3 has 13 amino acids. Germline V lookup: CDR1 MGHRA, CDR2 YSYEKL. From 15-18 subjects, each sequencing run yielded over 160 million TCR-beta sequences. TCRdb re-derived calls from the 5' RACE reads in MiXCR, one entry per CDR3 protein. The sample has over 11,000 distinct CDR3 sequences, roughly 6.9% seen once; the top ten hold approximately 25%. Regarding the study as a whole: The most TCR clonal expansion was seen in HTLV-1-associated myelopathy, whereas the least was seen in multiple sclerosis, below the level in healthy controls.

The sequence was collected from a middle-aged woman in good health. What was sequenced was CD8+ T cells from blood. The chain recombines TRBV4-1 with TRBJ2-7; D not certain. CDR3 residues: CASSQEPGGEQYF. The CDR3 nucleotides are TGCGCCAGCAGCCAAGAACCGGGCGGCGAGCAGTACTTC.